This passage covers 16 T cell receptor beta chains from one sample sequenced in a study of control samples from healthy donors and cancer patients. TCRdb keeps only in-frame clones here, not all; method: immunoSEQ multiplex PCR. The repertoire holds hundreds of thousands of clones, with about four fifths as singletons. What was sequenced was PBMCs. These receptors were collected from a woman in her fifties or sixties with lung cancer.

The CDR3 sequence: CASSLVSGAGTEAFF. The CDR3, as DNA: TGTGCCAGCAGCTTAGTATCAGGAGCGGGCACTGAAGCTTTCTTT. The chain has TRBV7-8 and TRBJ1-1; D uncertain. The germline CDR1 and CDR2 sequences are SGHVS and FQNEAQ. Trimming removed 1 base at V and 4 bases at J, with 13 bases between. CDR3 length: 15 residues.

The rearrangement uses TRBV7-2 and TRBJ1-4, with 9 bases aligning to TRBD1. CDR3 length: 14 amino acids. V was pared by 5 bases and J by 8 bases, with 6 bases of the junction left unmatched. From germline, CDR1 is SGHTA and CDR2 FQGNSA. The CDR3 protein is CASSTDRGGEKLFF. In nucleotides, the CDR3 is TGTGCCAGCAGCACGGACAGGGGAGGCGAAAAACTGTTTTTT. Supplemented by reference TRBV7-2 and TRBJ1-4, the full variable domain reads GAGVSQSPSNKVTEKGKDVELRCDPISGHTALYWYRQSLGQGLEFLIYFQGNSAPDKSGLPSDRFSAERTGGSVSTLTIQRTQQEDSAVYLCASSTDRGGEKLFFGSGTQLSVL.

The CDR3 DNA is TGTGCCAGTAGTATCCCTGGTGTTCTTAACACCGGGGAGCTGTTTTTT. It codes for CASSIPGVLNTGELFF. The chain is built from TRBV19 and TRBJ2-2; no definite D call. The CDR3 has 16 amino acids. Germline V gives CDR1 LNHDA, CDR2 SQIVND (reference sequence). Trimming stripped 3 bases from V and 2 bases from J, with 13 bases between.

This chain uses TRBV16 with TRBJ2-4, with 7 bases matching TRBD1. This CDR3 is built from 13 residues. CDR1 KGHSY and CDR2 FQNENV come from the germline V gene. The trim removed 2 bases at V and 5 bases at J, leaving 0 bases unmatched. CDR3 loop: CASSQDRENIQYF. The CDR3 DNA is TGTGCCAGCAGCCAAGACAGGGAAAACATTCAGTACTTC.

This chain joins TRBV18 and TRBJ1-2, with D tentatively TRBD1 (5 bases). This CDR3 spans 15 amino acids. V was clipped by 5 bases and J by 6 bases, with 19 bases between them. Germline V lookup: CDR1 KGHSH, CDR2 LQKENI. The chain's CDR3 is CASSSQGYGYDGYTF. The CDR3 DNA reads as TGTGCCAGCTCATCCCAGGGTTACGGTTACGATGGCTACACCTTC.

This chain links TRBV19 with TRBJ2-1, with 7 positions matching TRBD2. The CDR3 totals 14 residues. Germline V gene sequence: CDR1 LNHDA, CDR2 SQIVND (reference sequence). With V trimmed by 0 bases and J by 4 bases, 0 bases remained unmatched. CDR3 nucleotides: TGTGCCAGTAGTATAGACGGGGGGTACAATGAGCAGTTCTTC. Amino acid sequence: CASSIDGGYNEQFF.

The rearrangement joins TRBV6-1 to TRBJ1-1, with 7 bases fitting TRBD1. From germline, CDR1 is MNHNS and CDR2 SASEGT. The CDR3 spans 14 residues. Unmatched junction bases numbered 2, after V lost 3 bases and J lost 1 base. CDR3 sequence reads: CASSERGPNTEAFF. The CDR3 DNA is TGTGCCAGCAGTGAGAGGGGGCCGAACACTGAAGCTTTCTTT.

V and J are TRBV10-3 and TRBJ1-2, with D tentatively TRBD1 (6 bases). The CDR3 length is 14 residues. Germline V gene sequence: CDR1 ENHRY, CDR2 SYGVKD. The germline V and J ends were trimmed by 2 bases and 3 bases, with 10 bases remaining between them. The CDR3 nucleotides are TGTGCCATCAGTGAGACAGGGTTGGACTATGGCTACACCTTC. Residues: CAISETGLDYGYTF.

The chain joins TRBV28 to TRBJ2-7; 10 bases map to TRBD2. Per the germline V gene, CDR1 is MDHEN and CDR2 is SYDVKM. This CDR3 region has 15 residues. J was trimmed by 5 bases and V by 8 bases; bases with no gene match: 12. In nucleotides, the CDR3 is TGTGCCAGCGGTTCCATGACTAGCGGGCGAGACGAGCAGTACTTC. Encoded protein: CASGSMTSGRDEQYF.

This clone was seen only a few times. This rearrangement joins TRBV27 to TRBJ2-7; 10 nucleotides match TRBD1. Trimming at V came to 4 bases and at J to 4 bases, leaving 7 bases not matched to a gene. CDR1 MNHEY and CDR2 SMNVEV come from the germline V gene (reference sequence). The CDR3 loop spans 15 amino acids. Written as DNA, the CDR3 is TGTGCCAGCAGTTCCACGGGACAGGGGAGATACGAGCAGTACTTC. Translated: CASSSTGQGRYEQYF.

The chain combines TRBV11-3 with TRBJ2-7; D might be TRBD1 or TRBD2, each matching 5 bases. The V end lost 1 base, the J end lost 6 bases, and 7 bases lay between the germline ends. The CDR3 length is 12 residues. Germline CDR1 reads SGHNT; CDR2 reads YENEEA. CDR3 sequence: CASSLGGSEQYF. CDR3 DNA sequence: TGTGCCAGCAGCTTAGGGGGGTCCGAGCAGTACTTC.

Comments on this clone: One end of the junction is discordant with germline, which a read error may explain. Other DNA sequences of this sample code for an identical CDR3. This chain links TRBV5-1 with TRBJ2-2; weak D call: TRBD2 (5 bases). The V gene's germline CDR1 is SGHRS and CDR2 YFSETQ. The length of the CDR3 is 16 residues. The CDR3: CASSLEGSSNTGELFF. CDR3 nucleotides: TGCGCCAGCAGCTTGGAAGGTAGCTCGAACACCGGGGAACTGTTTTTT.

The CDR3 is CASSQNRGSNSPLHF. CDR3 coding DNA: TGTGCCAGCAGCCAAAACAGGGGATCCAATTCACCCCTCCACTTT. The V and J genes are TRBV3-1 (or the pseudogene TRBV3-2) and TRBJ1-6, with 7 bases identical to TRBD1. CDR3 length: 15 amino acids. Germline V gene data show CDR1 as LGHDT and CDR2 as YNNKEL (reference sequence). Germline trimming cut 2 bases from V and 7 bases from J; bases unmatched to any gene: 5.

The chain links TRBV10-2 to TRBJ1-5, with unresolved D. The CDR3 is made up of 12 amino acids. V lost 6 bases to trimming and J lost 7 bases, with 10 bases between them. Germline V CDR1 and CDR2: WSHSY, SAAADI. The CDR3 DNA reads as TGCGCCAGCAGCGAAGTGGTACAGCCCCAGCATTTT. It translates to CASSEVVQPQHF.

This chain links TRBV5-1 with TRBJ1-4, with 12 nucleotides matching TRBD1. Germline V CDR1 and CDR2: SGHRS, YFSETQ. Trimming removed 2 bases from V and 2 bases from J; junction bases left unmatched: 4. The CDR3 has 17 amino acids. The CDR3 bases are TGCGCCAGCAGCTTCGGGACAGGGGGCTTCACTAATGAAAAACTGTTTTTT. It encodes CASSFGTGGFTNEKLFF.

The gene calls are TRBV12-3 or TRBV12-4 and TRBJ2-2; no clear D. The CDR3 extends over 12 amino acids. V was cut by 1 base and J by 5 bases, with 2 bases left in between. The CDR3: CASSLGTGELFF. CDR3 nucleotide sequence: TGTGCCAGCAGTTTAGGAACCGGGGAGCTGTTTTTT.